Given below is one T cell receptor (beta chain) in context. This clonotype was seen only a few times. Which antigen it targets is not known. Base quality data are lacking; no much larger clone is found one base away. This sample is part of a study of early T cells in non-severe SARS-CoV-2 infection (dated by TCRdb to about 2021). Some background on the complete study: Bulk RNA from unsorted whole blood was used for TCR sequencing, so alpha and beta chains could not be paired.

The library was produced with 5' RACE. Reads for this sample came from a NextSeq 500. Unique molecular identifiers were attached to individual cDNA molecules in the TCR library protocol so that sequencing error and PCR bias could be corrected. Sequencing covered both TCR alpha and beta chains, and within each sample the abundances of alpha and beta sequences were tightly co-correlated. On the authors' methods: Decombinator V4 was used to annotate the V gene, J gene and CDR3 of the TCR sequences. TCRs were defined as expanded if a significant change between any two time points was detected under a Poisson model with p below 0.0001. TCR abundances were normalised to the total number of TCRs sequenced per sample and expressed as counts per million. MAIT TCRs were defined by TRAV1-2 paired with TRAJ12, TRAJ20 or TRAJ33, and iNKT TCRs by TRAV10 paired with TRAJ18. VDJdb, accessed 1 November 2021, was searched for CMV, EBV and SARS-CoV-2 annotated TCRs, with TCRs annotated for multiple antigens excluded. Using fastp at Q25 and MiXCR, TCRdb reprocessed the public reads and kept productive beta chains. Rows are combined by CDR3 protein, so each entry shows the most common genes and DNA. The V and J calls here are based on TCRdb, not the publication. The sample includes roughly 99,000 distinct CDR3 sequences, with around 10% observed a single time. 6.5% to 8% of the sample belongs to the ten largest clones.

Trimming costs V 6 bases and J 4 bases, and their ends lie 15 bases apart. There are 15 amino acids in the CDR3, from cysteine to phenylalanine inclusive. Just the 45-base CDR3 DNA is kept, in frame starting at base 1. The germline V gene yields MNHEY for CDR1 and SVGEGT for CDR2. Set within a cohort of healthcare workers in London, UK, this nested case-control study involved weekly PCR testing of nasopharyngeal swabs along with blood sampling. Between 23 and 31 March 2020, the week of the UK lockdown, healthcare workers were enrolled and then followed up weekly for as long as 16 weeks. General study outcomes and caveats: VDJdb matching was skewed toward anti-spike CD8 responses and likely underestimated virus-specific expansions, missing private and CD4 specificities.

The source is an adult who was a healthcare worker with PCR-confirmed SARS-CoV-2 infection or an uninfected control (not recorded which). The material sequenced was whole blood. Recombination linked TRBV6-2 or TRBV6-3 to TRBJ2-2, and possibly TRBD2, on 5 matching bases. The bases read TGTGCCAGCAGGCCTGCGGGTAAAGGCACCGGGGAGCTGTTTTTT. It encodes CASRPAGKGTGELFF.